A selection of T cell receptor beta chains follows, all from one sample in a study of blood T cell repertoires in COVID-19. Profiling relied on immunoSEQ multiplex PCR, and the TCRdb table lists in-frame clones only, not all of them. The table lists just over 85,000 clones, 89% of them singletons. Sequencing input: peripheral blood. All receptors come from a man in his forties or fifties with acute or convalescent COVID-19. Each CDR3 is given with its conserved first and last residue. A D gene is named only where the DNA matches it firmly. For some rows the clone size is stated as once, few or many, or as a class when expanded; others skip it.

v_gene: TRBV5-1
abundance: -
d_gene: TRBD1
j_gene: TRBJ2-3
CDR3aa: CASSRQGERTDTQYF
CDR3nt: TGCGCCAGCAGCCGACAGGGTGAGCGCACAGATACGCAGTATTTT

v_gene: TRBV5-4
abundance: -
d_gene: -
j_gene: TRBJ1-2
CDR3aa: CASSGGGYGYTF
CDR3nt: TGTGCCAGCAGCGGGGGCGGCTATGGCTACACCTTC

v_gene: TRBV18
abundance: -
d_gene: TRBD1
j_gene: TRBJ1-3
CDR3aa: CASSPSRQGSAGNTIYF
CDR3nt: TGTGCCAGCTCACCATCGAGACAGGGGAGCGCTGGAAACACCATATATTTT

v_gene: TRBV6-5
abundance: -
d_gene: -
j_gene: TRBJ2-1
CDR3aa: CASTLMRTSGAEQFF
CDR3nt: TGTGCCAGCACCCTAATGCGGACCTCGGGAGCGGAGCAGTTCTTC

v_gene: TRBV19
abundance: -
d_gene: TRBD1
j_gene: TRBJ1-4
CDR3aa: CASSASTGGAGEKLFF
CDR3nt: TGTGCCAGTAGTGCCTCCACAGGGGGCGCCGGTGAAAAACTGTTTTTT

v_gene: TRBV18
abundance: -
d_gene: -
j_gene: TRBJ1-1
CDR3aa: CASSPPAQGWTEAFF
CDR3nt: TGTGCCAGCTCACCACCGGCACAGGGTTGGACTGAAGCTTTCTTT

v_gene: TRBV7-2
abundance: -
d_gene: -
j_gene: TRBJ1-1
CDR3aa: CASSLDWRRTEAFF
CDR3nt: TGTGCCAGCAGCTTAGATTGGAGGAGGACTGAAGCTTTCTTT

v_gene: TRBV5-1
abundance: -
d_gene: TRBD1
j_gene: TRBJ1-1
CDR3aa: CASSRTGTENTEAFF
CDR3nt: TGCGCCAGCAGCCGGACCGGGACAGAGAACACTGAAGCTTTCTTT

v_gene: TRBV6-5
abundance: -
d_gene: TRBD1
j_gene: TRBJ2-7
CDR3aa: CASSNRGFYEQYF
CDR3nt: TGTGCCAGCAGCAACAGGGGGTTTTACGAGCAGTACTTC

v_gene: TRBV13
abundance: once
d_gene: TRBD2
j_gene: TRBJ2-5
CDR3aa: CASSSTLAGGETQYF
CDR3nt: TGTGCCAGCAGCTCGACTCTAGCGGGGGGGGAGACCCAGTACTTC

v_gene: TRBV2
abundance: -
d_gene: -
j_gene: TRBJ2-3
CDR3aa: CATRPGLSTDTQYF
CDR3nt: TGTGCCACCCGACCGGGACTCAGCACAGATACGCAGTATTTT

v_gene: TRBV11-2
abundance: -
d_gene: TRBD1
j_gene: TRBJ1-2
CDR3aa: CASSPPDRVVGYTF
CDR3nt: TGTGCCAGCAGCCCCCCGGACAGGGTGGTAGGCTACACCTTC

v_gene: TRBV6-1
abundance: -
d_gene: -
j_gene: TRBJ1-4
CDR3aa: CASSELQTPNEKLFF
CDR3nt: TGTGCCAGCAGTGAACTACAGACACCAAATGAAAAACTGTTTTTT

v_gene: TRBV9
abundance: -
d_gene: TRBD1
j_gene: TRBJ1-5
CDR3aa: CASSVPGTGSQPQHF
CDR3nt: TGTGCCAGCAGCGTACCCGGGACAGGGAGTCAGCCCCAGCATTTT

v_gene: TRBV15
abundance: -
d_gene: -
j_gene: TRBJ1-3
CDR3aa: CATSREAGRSGNTIYF
CDR3nt: TGTGCCACCAGCAGAGAGGCAGGAAGGTCTGGAAACACCATATATTTT

v_gene: TRBV28
abundance: once
d_gene: -
j_gene: TRBJ1-2
CDR3aa: CASSIDTRGYTF
CDR3nt: TGTGCCAGCAGTATAGACACCCGTGGCTACACCTTC

v_gene: TRBV28
abundance: once
d_gene: -
j_gene: TRBJ2-4
CDR3aa: CASSFMNTLDIQYF
CDR3nt: TGTGCCAGCAGTTTTATGAATACATTGGACATTCAGTACTTC

v_gene: TRBV13
abundance: -
d_gene: TRBD2
j_gene: TRBJ2-3
CDR3aa: CASSLTSGGAGGTDTQYF
CDR3nt: TGTGCCAGCAGCTTGACTAGCGGGGGGGCCGGAGGCACAGATACGCAGTATTTT

v_gene: TRBV29-1
abundance: -
d_gene: TRBD1
j_gene: TRBJ1-2
CDR3aa: CSAKERGGFYGYTF
CDR3nt: TGCAGCGCTAAGGAGAGAGGGGGCTTCTATGGCTACACCTTC

v_gene: TRBV6-5
abundance: -
d_gene: TRBD2
j_gene: TRBJ2-2
CDR3aa: CASSQAGLAVGELFF
CDR3nt: TGTGCCAGCAGCCAGGCGGGACTAGCTGTCGGGGAGCTGTTTTTT

v_gene: TRBV6-1
abundance: -
d_gene: -
j_gene: TRBJ1-6
CDR3aa: CASSDRETSNSPLHF
CDR3nt: TGTGCCAGCAGTGATCGAGAAACTAGTAATTCACCCCTCCACTTT

v_gene: TRBV6-2/TRBV6-3
abundance: -
d_gene: TRBD1
j_gene: TRBJ1-6
CDR3aa: CASSPDRGHFNSPLHF
CDR3nt: TGTGCCAGCAGCCCGGACAGGGGGCATTTTAATTCACCCCTCCACTTT

v_gene: TRBV19
abundance: -
d_gene: TRBD1
j_gene: TRBJ1-6
CDR3aa: CASSFPGTGNNSPLHF
CDR3nt: TGTGCCAGTAGTTTCCCCGGGACAGGGAACAATTCACCCCTCCACTTT

v_gene: TRBV5-6
abundance: -
d_gene: TRBD1
j_gene: TRBJ1-1
CDR3aa: CASSSRWRGQGTEAFF
CDR3nt: TGTGCCAGCAGCTCCCGTTGGAGGGGGCAGGGCACTGAAGCTTTCTTT

v_gene: TRBV27
abundance: -
d_gene: TRBD2
j_gene: TRBJ2-3
CDR3aa: CASSLRGAGGRDTQYF
CDR3nt: TGTGCCAGCAGTTTAAGGGGAGCGGGGGGGCGAGATACGCAGTATTTT

v_gene: TRBV7-9
abundance: -
d_gene: TRBD2
j_gene: TRBJ2-5
CDR3aa: CASSLRRAGGRETQYF
CDR3nt: TGTGCCAGCAGCCTCCGGAGAGCGGGGGGGCGCGAGACCCAGTACTTC

v_gene: TRBV2
abundance: -
d_gene: -
j_gene: TRBJ2-2
CDR3aa: CASSERGSTGELFF
CDR3nt: TGTGCCAGCAGTGAGCGGGGAAGCACCGGGGAGCTGTTTTTT

v_gene: TRBV2
abundance: -
d_gene: -
j_gene: TRBJ1-2
CDR3aa: CASREDRTNYGYTF
CDR3nt: TGTGCCAGCCGAGAGGACAGAACTAACTATGGCTACACCTTC

v_gene: TRBV5-6
abundance: -
d_gene: TRBD1
j_gene: TRBJ1-6
CDR3aa: CASSGDREDSPLHF
CDR3nt: TGTGCCAGCAGCGGGGACAGGGAGGATTCACCCCTCCACTTT

v_gene: TRBV3-1/TRBV3-2
abundance: -
d_gene: -
j_gene: TRBJ1-6
CDR3aa: CASSPDMGLMPLHF
CDR3nt: TGTGCCAGCAGTCCGGACATGGGGCTGATGCCCCTCCACTTT

v_gene: TRBV18
abundance: -
d_gene: -
j_gene: TRBJ1-2
CDR3aa: CASSLGQPRLSGYTF
CDR3nt: TGTGCCAGCTCACTTGGACAGCCGCGCCTATCTGGCTACACCTTC

v_gene: TRBV11-3
abundance: -
d_gene: -
j_gene: TRBJ2-7
CDR3aa: CASSQTDSIYEQYF
CDR3nt: TGTGCCAGCAGTCAGACAGATTCGATCTACGAGCAGTACTTC

v_gene: TRBV6-1
abundance: -
d_gene: -
j_gene: TRBJ1-1
CDR3aa: CASSEAGGGGTEAFF
CDR3nt: TGTGCCAGCAGTGAAGCCGGGGGAGGAGGCACTGAAGCTTTCTTT

v_gene: TRBV5-6
abundance: -
d_gene: TRBD1
j_gene: TRBJ1-2
CDR3aa: CASSSNPDRESYGYTF
CDR3nt: TGTGCCAGCAGCTCAAACCCGGACAGGGAATCCTATGGCTACACCTTC

v_gene: TRBV19
abundance: few
d_gene: TRBD1
j_gene: TRBJ1-2
CDR3aa: CASRWTGGLYGYTF
CDR3nt: TGTGCCAGTAGGTGGACAGGGGGGCTCTATGGCTACACCTTC

v_gene: TRBV9
abundance: -
d_gene: -
j_gene: TRBJ2-7
CDR3aa: CASSRGSVSSYEQYF
CDR3nt: TGTGCCAGCAGCCGGGGTTCGGTTAGCTCCTACGAGCAGTACTTC

v_gene: TRBV5-6
abundance: once
d_gene: TRBD1
j_gene: TRBJ1-3
CDR3aa: CASSRGQGAAGNTIYF
CDR3nt: TGTGCCAGCAGCAGAGGACAGGGCGCCGCCGGAAACACCATATATTTT

v_gene: TRBV28
abundance: few
d_gene: -
j_gene: TRBJ1-1
CDR3aa: CASSSTVNTEAFF
CDR3nt: TGTGCCAGCAGTTCGACAGTCAACACTGAAGCTTTCTTT

v_gene: TRBV5-6
abundance: -
d_gene: TRBD1
j_gene: TRBJ1-1
CDR3aa: CASSSRGLSTEAFF
CDR3nt: TGTGCCAGCAGCAGCAGGGGGCTGAGCACTGAAGCTTTCTTT

v_gene: TRBV5-1
abundance: once
d_gene: -
j_gene: TRBJ2-3
CDR3aa: CASSLADGVRDTQYF
CDR3nt: TGCGCCAGCAGCTTGGCCGACGGGGTTAGAGATACGCAGTATTTT

v_gene: TRBV14
abundance: -
d_gene: -
j_gene: TRBJ2-1
CDR3aa: CASSHRRTAYNEQFF
CDR3nt: TGTGCCAGCAGCCATCGGAGGACAGCGTACAATGAGCAGTTCTTC

v_gene: TRBV30
abundance: -
d_gene: -
j_gene: TRBJ1-1
CDR3aa: CAWVGRSNTEAFF
CDR3nt: TGTGCCTGGGTGGGGAGGAGTAACACTGAAGCTTTCTTT

v_gene: TRBV27
abundance: -
d_gene: -
j_gene: TRBJ1-1
CDR3aa: CASSLYIQGPEAFF
CDR3nt: TGTGCCAGCAGTTTATATATACAGGGCCCTGAAGCTTTCTTT

v_gene: TRBV5-4
abundance: -
d_gene: -
j_gene: TRBJ2-5
CDR3aa: CASSLQGGKTQYF
CDR3nt: TGTGCCAGCAGCTTGCAGGGGGGAAAGACCCAGTACTTC

v_gene: TRBV6-5
abundance: -
d_gene: TRBD1
j_gene: TRBJ1-6
CDR3aa: CASGWGTGTNNSPLHF
CDR3nt: TGTGCCAGCGGTTGGGGGACAGGGACCAATAATTCACCCCTCCACTTT

v_gene: TRBV5-1
abundance: -
d_gene: TRBD2
j_gene: TRBJ2-1
CDR3aa: CASSSGLAGTLNNEQFF
CDR3nt: TGCGCCAGCAGCTCCGGACTAGCGGGGACTTTGAACAATGAGCAGTTCTTC

v_gene: TRBV30
abundance: -
d_gene: TRBD1
j_gene: TRBJ1-6
CDR3aa: CAWSLGQGRNSPLHF
CDR3nt: TGTGCCTGGAGTCTCGGACAGGGACGGAATTCACCCCTCCACTTT

v_gene: TRBV9
abundance: once
d_gene: TRBD2
j_gene: TRBJ2-1
CDR3aa: CASSVGGGASNEQFF
CDR3nt: TGTGCCAGCAGCGTCGGCGGGGGGGCAAGCAATGAGCAGTTCTTC

v_gene: TRBV19
abundance: once
d_gene: TRBD2
j_gene: TRBJ2-3
CDR3aa: CASKQTSGGADTQYF
CDR3nt: TGTGCCAGTAAGCAGACTAGCGGGGGGGCAGATACGCAGTATTTT

v_gene: TRBV28
abundance: -
d_gene: TRBD2
j_gene: TRBJ2-2
CDR3aa: CATHRGGATGELFF
CDR3nt: TGTGCCACACACCGCGGGGGTGCGACCGGGGAGCTGTTTTTT

v_gene: TRBV7-3
abundance: -
d_gene: -
j_gene: TRBJ1-1
CDR3aa: CASSLTGNTEAFF
CDR3nt: TGTGCCAGCAGCTTGACAGGGAACACTGAAGCTTTCTTT

v_gene: TRBV6-5
abundance: -
d_gene: -
j_gene: TRBJ1-1
CDR3aa: CASKRVWDTEAFF
CDR3nt: TGTGCCAGCAAGAGGGTCTGGGACACTGAAGCTTTCTTT

v_gene: TRBV7-6
abundance: -
d_gene: -
j_gene: TRBJ1-1
CDR3aa: CASSPQGRISTEAFF
CDR3nt: TGTGCCAGCAGCCCCCAGGGGCGGATCTCTACTGAAGCTTTCTTT

v_gene: TRBV24-1
abundance: -
d_gene: TRBD1
j_gene: TRBJ2-1
CDR3aa: CATSDRTGGYNEQFF
CDR3nt: TGTGCCACCAGTGATCGGACAGGCGGTTACAATGAGCAGTTCTTC

v_gene: TRBV19
abundance: -
d_gene: TRBD1
j_gene: TRBJ1-2
CDR3aa: CASTGGLFNYGYTF
CDR3nt: TGTGCCAGTACAGGGGGTCTTTTTAACTATGGCTACACCTTC

v_gene: TRBV7-6
abundance: -
d_gene: TRBD2
j_gene: TRBJ2-1
CDR3aa: CASKLAGRDEQFF
CDR3nt: TGTGCCAGCAAACTAGCGGGGAGAGATGAGCAGTTCTTC